Sequencing of this T cell receptor beta chain was carried out in a study of T cells in Graves' hyperthyroidism and ophthalmopathy. This clonotype was observed many times. Its antigen remains unidentified. Patients aged 18 to 65 with hyperthyroidism were newly diagnosed, with duration under 2 months. Study observations and caveats: Model predictions of ophthalmopathy came a median about 6.3 months before onset.

Amplified regions were TCR beta CDR3 sequences from RNA transcripts. A first-round RT-PCR of the TCR CDR3 used the HTBI primer set. TCRdb analysed the multiplex PCR reads with MiXCR anew, one entry per CDR3 protein. This sample carries over 150,000 distinct CDR3 sequences, about 15% of them seen once, and the ten largest clones take around 27%. Germline V gives CDR1 SGHDN, CDR2 FVKESK. CDR3 length: 13 residues. The V end lost 6 bases, the J end lost 4 bases, and 12 bases lay between the germline ends. The sample taken for sequencing was blood. This clonotype was sampled from a woman between 45 and 65 years old with Graves' hyperthyroidism. J is TRBJ1-1 and V is TRBV14; D is undetermined. The CDR3 bases are TGTGCCAGCAGTCATTGGGTTGGCACTGAAGCTTTCTTT. Translated: CASSHWVGTEAFF. Variable domain in full (rest from reference TRBV14 and TRBJ1-1): EAGVTQFPSHSVIEKGQTVTLRCDPISGHDNLYWYRRVMGKEIKFLLHFVKESKQDESGMPNNRFLAERTGGTYSTLKVQPAELEDSGVYFCASSHWVGTEAFFGQGTRLTVV.